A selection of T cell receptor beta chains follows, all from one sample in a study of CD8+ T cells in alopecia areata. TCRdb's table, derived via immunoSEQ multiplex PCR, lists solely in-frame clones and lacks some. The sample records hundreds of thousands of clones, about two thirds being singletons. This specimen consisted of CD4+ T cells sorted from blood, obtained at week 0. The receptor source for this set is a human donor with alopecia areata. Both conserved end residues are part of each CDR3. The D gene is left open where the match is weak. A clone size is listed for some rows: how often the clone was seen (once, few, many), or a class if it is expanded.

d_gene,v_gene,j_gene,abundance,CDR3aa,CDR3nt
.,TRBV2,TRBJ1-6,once,CASSASNSPLHF,TGTGCCAGCAGCGCGTCTAATTCACCCCTCCACTTT
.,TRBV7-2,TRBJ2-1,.,CASSLGDYNEQFF,TGTGCCAGCAGCTTAGGAGACTACAATGAGCAGTTCTTC
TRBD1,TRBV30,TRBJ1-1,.,CAGRTGGVYGEAFF,TGTGCCGGACGGACAGGGGGGGTGTATGGTGAAGCTTTCTTT
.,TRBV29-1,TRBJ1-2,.,CSGYSNYGYTF,TGCAGCGGCTACAGTAACTATGGCTACACCTTC
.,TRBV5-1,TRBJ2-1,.,CASSAFGTGGYNEQFF,TGCGCCAGCAGCGCGTTCGGGACCGGGGGCTACAATGAGCAGTTCTTC
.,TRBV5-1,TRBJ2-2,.,CASSLLLRGTGELFF,TGCGCCAGCAGCTTGTTGCTCAGGGGCACCGGGGAGCTGTTTTTT
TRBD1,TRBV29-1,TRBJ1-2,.,CSGHTGGSGGYTF,TGCAGCGGCCATACAGGGGGCTCAGGAGGCTACACCTTC
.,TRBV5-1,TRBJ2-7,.,CASSFGQGSYEQYF,TGCGCCAGCAGCTTCGGGCAGGGGAGCTACGAGCAGTACTTC
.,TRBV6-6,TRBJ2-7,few,CASKAGSSYEQYF,TGTGCCAGCAAGGCAGGGAGCTCCTACGAGCAGTACTTC
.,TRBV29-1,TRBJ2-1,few,CSVEDSFKYNEQFF,TGCAGCGTTGAAGACAGTTTTAAATACAATGAGCAGTTCTTC
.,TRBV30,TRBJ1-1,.,CAWKGRALTEAFF,TGTGCCTGGAAGGGCAGGGCGCTCACTGAAGCTTTCTTT
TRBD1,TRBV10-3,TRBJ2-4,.,CAISEPGQGGAKNIQYF,TGTGCCATCAGTGAGCCCGGACAGGGGGGAGCCAAAAACATTCAGTACTTC
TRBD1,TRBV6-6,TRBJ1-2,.,CASSRDRVYGYTF,TGTGCCAGCAGCCGGGACAGGGTCTATGGCTACACCTTC
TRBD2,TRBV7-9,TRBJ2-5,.,CASSSASGVIQETQYF,TGTGCCAGCAGCTCTGCGAGCGGGGTGATACAAGAGACCCAGTACTTC
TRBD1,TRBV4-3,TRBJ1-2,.,CASSQEGTDYGYTF,TGCGCCAGCAGCCAAGAAGGGACAGACTATGGCTACACCTTC
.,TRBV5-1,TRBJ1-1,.,CASSPGVNTEAFF,TGCGCCAGCAGCCCTGGTGTGAACACTGAAGCTTTCTTT
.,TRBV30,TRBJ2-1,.,CAWSTGPGQLRGILF,TGTGCCTGGAGTACCGGCCCGGGCCAGCTTCGGGGAATCCTCTTC
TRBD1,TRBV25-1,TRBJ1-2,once,CASRGTDWSGYTF,TGTGCCAGCCGAGGGACAGATTGGAGTGGCTACACCTTC